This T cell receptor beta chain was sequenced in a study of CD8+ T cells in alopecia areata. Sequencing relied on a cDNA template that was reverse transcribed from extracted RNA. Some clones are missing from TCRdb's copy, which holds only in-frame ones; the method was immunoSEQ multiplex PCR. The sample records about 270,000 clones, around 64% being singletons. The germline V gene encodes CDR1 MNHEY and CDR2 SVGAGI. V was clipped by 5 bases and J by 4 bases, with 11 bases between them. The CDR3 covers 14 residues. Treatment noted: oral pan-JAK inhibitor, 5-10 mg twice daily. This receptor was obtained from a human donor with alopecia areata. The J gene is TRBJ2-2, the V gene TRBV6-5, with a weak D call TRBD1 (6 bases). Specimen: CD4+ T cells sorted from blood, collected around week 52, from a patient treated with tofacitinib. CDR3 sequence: CASSTTGITGELFF. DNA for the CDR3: TGTGCCAGCAGTACGACAGGTATCACCGGGGAGCTGTTTTTT.